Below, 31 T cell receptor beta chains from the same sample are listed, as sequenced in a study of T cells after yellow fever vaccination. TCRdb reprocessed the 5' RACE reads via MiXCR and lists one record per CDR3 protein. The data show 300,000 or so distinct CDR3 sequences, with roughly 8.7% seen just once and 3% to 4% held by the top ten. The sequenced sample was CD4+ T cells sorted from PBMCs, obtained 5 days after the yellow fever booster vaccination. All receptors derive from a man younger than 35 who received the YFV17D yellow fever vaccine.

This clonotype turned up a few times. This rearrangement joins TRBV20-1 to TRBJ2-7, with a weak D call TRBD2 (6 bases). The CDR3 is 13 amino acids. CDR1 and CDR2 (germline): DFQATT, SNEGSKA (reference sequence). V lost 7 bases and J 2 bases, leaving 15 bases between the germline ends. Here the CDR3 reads CSVRGGATYEQYF. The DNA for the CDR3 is TGCAGTGTCAGAGGCGGGGCTACCTACGAGCAGTACTTC.

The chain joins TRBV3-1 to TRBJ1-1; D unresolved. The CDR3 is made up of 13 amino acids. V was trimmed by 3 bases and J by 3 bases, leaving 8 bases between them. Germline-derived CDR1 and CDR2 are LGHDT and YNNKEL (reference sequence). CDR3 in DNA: TGTGCCAGCAGCCAGTCTTTCGACACTGAAGCTTTCTTT. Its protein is CASSQSFDTEAFF.

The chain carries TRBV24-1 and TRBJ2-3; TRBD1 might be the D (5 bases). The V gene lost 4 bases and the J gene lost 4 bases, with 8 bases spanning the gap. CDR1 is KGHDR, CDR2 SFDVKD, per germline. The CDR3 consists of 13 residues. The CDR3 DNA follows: TGTGCCACCAGTGAAGGGGTTTCAGATACGCAGTATTTT. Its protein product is CATSEGVSDTQYF.

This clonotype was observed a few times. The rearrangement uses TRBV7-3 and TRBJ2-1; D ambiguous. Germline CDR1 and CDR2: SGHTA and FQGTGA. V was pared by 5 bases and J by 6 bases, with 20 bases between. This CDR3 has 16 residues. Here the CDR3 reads CASSPRLVHEVNEQFF. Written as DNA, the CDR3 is TGTGCCAGCAGCCCCAGGTTGGTTCACGAGGTCAATGAGCAGTTCTTC.

CDR3 sequence: CASSVGGARGETQYF. For the CDR3, the DNA is TGTGCCAGCAGCGTCGGGGGGGCCAGGGGAGAGACCCAGTACTTC. This sequence joins TRBV9 and TRBJ2-5; TRBD2 matches at 8 bases. The CDR3 runs to 15 residues. Germline-derived CDR1 and CDR2 are SGDLS and YYNGEE. The V and J ends lost 2 bases and 4 bases, in that order; junction bases with no gene match: 7.

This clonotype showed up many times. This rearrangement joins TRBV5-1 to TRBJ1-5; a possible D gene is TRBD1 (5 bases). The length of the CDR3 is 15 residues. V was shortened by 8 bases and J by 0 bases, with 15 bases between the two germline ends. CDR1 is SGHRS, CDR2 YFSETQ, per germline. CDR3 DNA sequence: TGCGCCAGTCAGAATGCAGGGCGTAGCAATCAGCCCCAGCATTTT. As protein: CASQNAGRSNQPQHF.

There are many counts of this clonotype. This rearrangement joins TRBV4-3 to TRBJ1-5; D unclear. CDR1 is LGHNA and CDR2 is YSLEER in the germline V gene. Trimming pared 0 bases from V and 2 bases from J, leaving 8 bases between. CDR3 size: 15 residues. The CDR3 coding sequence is TGCGCCAGCAGCCAAGACCCTGCGGGCAATCAGCCCCAGCATTTT. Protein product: CASSQDPAGNQPQHF.

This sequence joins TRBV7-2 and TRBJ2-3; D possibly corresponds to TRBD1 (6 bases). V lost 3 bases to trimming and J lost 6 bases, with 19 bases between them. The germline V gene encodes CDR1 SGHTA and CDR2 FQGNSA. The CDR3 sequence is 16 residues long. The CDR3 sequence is CASSFSGTPFRDTQYF. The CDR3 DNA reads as TGTGCCAGCAGCTTCTCGGGGACACCCTTCAGGGATACGCAGTATTTT.

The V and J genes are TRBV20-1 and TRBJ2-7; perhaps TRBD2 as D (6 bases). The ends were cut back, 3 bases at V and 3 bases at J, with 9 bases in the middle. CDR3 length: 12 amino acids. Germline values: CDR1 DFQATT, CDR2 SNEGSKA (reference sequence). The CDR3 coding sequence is TGCAGTGCTAGCTCGGGGGTCTACGAGCAGTACTTC. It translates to CSASSGVYEQYF.

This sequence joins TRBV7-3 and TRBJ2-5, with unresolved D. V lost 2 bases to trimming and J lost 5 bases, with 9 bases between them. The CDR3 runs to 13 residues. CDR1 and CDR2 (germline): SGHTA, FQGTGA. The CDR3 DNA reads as TGTGCCAGCAGCTTATCGGGTTTCGAGACCCAGTACTTC. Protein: CASSLSGFETQYF.

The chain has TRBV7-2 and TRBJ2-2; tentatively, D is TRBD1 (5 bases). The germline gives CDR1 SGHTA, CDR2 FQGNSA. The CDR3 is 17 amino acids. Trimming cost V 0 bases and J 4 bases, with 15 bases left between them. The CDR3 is CASSLAFFMGLTGELFF. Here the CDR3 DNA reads TGTGCCAGCAGCTTAGCCTTCTTCATGGGGCTCACCGGGGAGCTGTTTTTT. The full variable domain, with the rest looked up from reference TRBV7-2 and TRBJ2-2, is GAGVSQSPSNKVTEKGKDVELRCDPISGHTALYWYRQSLGQGLEFLIYFQGNSAPDKSGLPSDRFSAERTGGSVSTLTIQRTQQEDSAVYLCASSLAFFMGLTGELFFGEGSRLTVL.

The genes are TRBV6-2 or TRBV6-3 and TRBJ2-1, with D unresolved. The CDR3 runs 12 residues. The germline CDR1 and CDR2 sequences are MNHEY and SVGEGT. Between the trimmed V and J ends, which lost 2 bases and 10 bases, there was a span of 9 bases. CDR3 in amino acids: CASSYNFGEQFF. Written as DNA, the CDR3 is TGTGCCAGCAGTTACAACTTCGGGGAGCAGTTCTTC.

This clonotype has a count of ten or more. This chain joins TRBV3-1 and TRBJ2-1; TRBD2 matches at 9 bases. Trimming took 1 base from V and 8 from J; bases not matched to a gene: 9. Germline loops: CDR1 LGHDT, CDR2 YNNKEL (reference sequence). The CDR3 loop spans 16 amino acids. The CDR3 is CASSQAGAGGFYEQFF. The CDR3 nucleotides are TGTGCCAGCAGCCAAGCGGGGGCGGGGGGGTTCTATGAGCAGTTCTTC.

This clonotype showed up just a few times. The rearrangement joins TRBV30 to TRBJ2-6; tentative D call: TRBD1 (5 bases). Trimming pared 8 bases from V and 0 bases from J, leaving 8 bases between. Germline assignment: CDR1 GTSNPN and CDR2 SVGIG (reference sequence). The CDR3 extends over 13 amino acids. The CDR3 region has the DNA TGTGCCCATGACAGCTCTGGGGCCAACGTCCTGACTTTC. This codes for CAHDSSGANVLTF.

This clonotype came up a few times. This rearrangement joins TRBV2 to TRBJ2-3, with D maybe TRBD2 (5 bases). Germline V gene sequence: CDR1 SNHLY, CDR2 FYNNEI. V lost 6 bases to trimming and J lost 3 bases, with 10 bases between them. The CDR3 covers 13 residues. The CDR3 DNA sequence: TGTGCCAGCAGGGCGCTAGCAACAGATACGCAGTATTTT. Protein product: CASRALATDTQYF. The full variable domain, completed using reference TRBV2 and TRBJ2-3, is EPEVTQTPSHQVTQMGQEVILRCVPISNHLYFYWYRQILGQKVEFLVSFYNNEISEKSEIFDDQFSVERPDGSNFTLKIRSTKLEDSAMYFCASRALATDTQYFGPGTRLTVL.

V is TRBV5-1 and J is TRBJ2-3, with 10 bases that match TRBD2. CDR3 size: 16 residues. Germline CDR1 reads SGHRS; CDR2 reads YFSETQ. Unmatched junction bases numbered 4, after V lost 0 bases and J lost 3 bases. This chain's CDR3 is CASSLVAGGLTDTQYF. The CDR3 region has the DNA TGCGCCAGCAGCTTGGTAGCGGGGGGCCTAACAGATACGCAGTATTTT.

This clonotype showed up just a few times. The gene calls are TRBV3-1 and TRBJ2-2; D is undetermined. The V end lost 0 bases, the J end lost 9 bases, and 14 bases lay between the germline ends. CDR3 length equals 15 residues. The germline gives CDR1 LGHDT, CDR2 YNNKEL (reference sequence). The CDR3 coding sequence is TGTGCCAGCAGCCAAGAGTCTACCGCTTTGAGGGAGCTGTTTTTT. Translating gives CASSQESTALRELFF.

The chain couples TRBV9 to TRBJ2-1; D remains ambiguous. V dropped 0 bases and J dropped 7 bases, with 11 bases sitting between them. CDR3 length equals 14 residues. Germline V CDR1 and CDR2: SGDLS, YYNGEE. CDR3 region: CASSVEMALNEQFF. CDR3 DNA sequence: TGTGCCAGCAGCGTAGAAATGGCTTTGAATGAGCAGTTCTTC.

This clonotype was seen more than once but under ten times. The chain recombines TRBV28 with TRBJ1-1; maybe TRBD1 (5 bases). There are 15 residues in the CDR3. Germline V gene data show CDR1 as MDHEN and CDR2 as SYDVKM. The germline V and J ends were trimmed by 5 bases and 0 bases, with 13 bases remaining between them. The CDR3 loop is CASSPVDRMNTEAFF. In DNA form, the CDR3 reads TGTGCCAGCAGTCCCGTAGACAGAATGAACACTGAAGCTTTCTTT.

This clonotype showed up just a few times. This CDR3 reads CASSDPLAGGRYNEQFF. The CDR3 region has the DNA TGTGCCAGCAGTGATCCCCTGGCAGGGGGCAGGTACAATGAGCAGTTCTTC. This chain links TRBV25-1 with TRBJ2-1, with 8 bases lining up with TRBD1. The V gene end was trimmed by 3 bases and the J gene end by 4 bases; junction bases not matched to a gene: 11. CDR1 MGHDK and CDR2 SYGVNS come from the germline V gene. This CDR3 is built from 17 residues. The complete variable domain, with remaining parts taken from reference TRBV25-1 and TRBJ2-1, reads EADIYQTPRYLVIGTGKKITLECSQTMGHDKMYWYQQDPGMELHLIHYSYGVNSTEKGDLSSESTVSRIRTEHFPLTLESARPSHTSQYLCASSDPLAGGRYNEQFFGPGTRLTVL.

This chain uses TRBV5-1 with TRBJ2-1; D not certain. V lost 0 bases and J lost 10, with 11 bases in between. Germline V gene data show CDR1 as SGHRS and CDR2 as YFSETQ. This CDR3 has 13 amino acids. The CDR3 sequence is CASSLVEDGEQFF. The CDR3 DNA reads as TGCGCCAGCAGCTTGGTTGAGGACGGAGAGCAGTTCTTC.

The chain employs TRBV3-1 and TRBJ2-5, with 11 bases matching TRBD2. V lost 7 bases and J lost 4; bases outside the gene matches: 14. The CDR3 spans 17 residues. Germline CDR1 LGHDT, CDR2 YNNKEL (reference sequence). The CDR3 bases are TGTGCCAGCACTCCCCAGAGGGCTAGCGGGGGGAGAGAGACCCAGTACTTC. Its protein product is CASTPQRASGGRETQYF.

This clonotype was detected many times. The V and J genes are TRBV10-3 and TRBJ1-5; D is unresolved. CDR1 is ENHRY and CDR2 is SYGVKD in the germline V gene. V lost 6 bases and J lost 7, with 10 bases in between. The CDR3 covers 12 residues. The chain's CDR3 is CAISATGQPQHF. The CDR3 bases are TGTGCCATCAGCGCGACGGGGCAGCCCCAGCATTTT.

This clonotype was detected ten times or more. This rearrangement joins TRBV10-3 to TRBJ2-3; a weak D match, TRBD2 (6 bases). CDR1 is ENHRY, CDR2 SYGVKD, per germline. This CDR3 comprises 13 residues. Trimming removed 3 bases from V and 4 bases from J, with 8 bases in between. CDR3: CAISERESDTQYF. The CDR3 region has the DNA TGTGCCATCAGTGAACGGGAGTCAGATACGCAGTATTTT.

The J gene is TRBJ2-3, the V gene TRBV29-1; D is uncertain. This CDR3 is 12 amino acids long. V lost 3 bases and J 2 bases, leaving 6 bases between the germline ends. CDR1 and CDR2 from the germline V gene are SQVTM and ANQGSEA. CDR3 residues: CSVEVVTDTQYF. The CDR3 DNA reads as TGCAGCGTTGAGGTGGTCACAGATACGCAGTATTTT.

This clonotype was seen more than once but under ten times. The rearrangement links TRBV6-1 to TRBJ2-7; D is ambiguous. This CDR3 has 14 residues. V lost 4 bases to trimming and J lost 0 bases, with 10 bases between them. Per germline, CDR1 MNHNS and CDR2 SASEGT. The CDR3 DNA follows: TGTGCCAGCAGTGCGGCAAGGAACTCCTACGAGCAGTACTTC. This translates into CASSAARNSYEQYF.

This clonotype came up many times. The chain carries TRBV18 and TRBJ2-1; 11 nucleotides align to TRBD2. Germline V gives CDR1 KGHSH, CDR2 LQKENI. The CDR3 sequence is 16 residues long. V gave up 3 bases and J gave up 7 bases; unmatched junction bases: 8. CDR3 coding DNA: TGTGCCAGCTCACCGCGGTTAGCGGGGGGGCGTAATGAGCAGTTCTTC. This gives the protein CASSPRLAGGRNEQFF.

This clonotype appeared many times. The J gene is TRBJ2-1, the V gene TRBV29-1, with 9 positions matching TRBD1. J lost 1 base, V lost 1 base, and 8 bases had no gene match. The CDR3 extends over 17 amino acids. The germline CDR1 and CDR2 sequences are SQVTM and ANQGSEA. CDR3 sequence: CSVEGRGTGISYNEQFF. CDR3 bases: TGCAGCGTTGAAGGTCGTGGGACAGGGATTTCCTACAATGAGCAGTTCTTC.

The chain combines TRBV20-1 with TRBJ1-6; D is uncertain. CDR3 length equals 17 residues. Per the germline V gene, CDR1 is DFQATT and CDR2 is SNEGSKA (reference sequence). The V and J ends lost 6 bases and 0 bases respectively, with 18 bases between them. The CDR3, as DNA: TGCAGTGCCCGTGGGTCTGCTTCGAGCTCCTATAATTCACCCCTCCACTTT. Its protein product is CSARGSASSSYNSPLHF.

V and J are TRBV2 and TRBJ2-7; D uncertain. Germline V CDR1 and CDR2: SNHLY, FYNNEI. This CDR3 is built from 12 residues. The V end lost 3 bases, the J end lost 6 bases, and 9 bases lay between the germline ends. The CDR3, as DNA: TGTGCCAGCAGTGAGTCCCCCCTCGAGCAGTACTTC. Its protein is CASSESPLEQYF.

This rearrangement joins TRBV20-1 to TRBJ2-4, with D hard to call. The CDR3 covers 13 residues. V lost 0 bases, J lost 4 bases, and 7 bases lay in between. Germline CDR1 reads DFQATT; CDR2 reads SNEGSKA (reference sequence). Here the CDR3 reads CSARDLPKNIQYF. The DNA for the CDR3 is TGCAGTGCTAGAGATCTGCCTAAAAACATTCAGTACTTC.